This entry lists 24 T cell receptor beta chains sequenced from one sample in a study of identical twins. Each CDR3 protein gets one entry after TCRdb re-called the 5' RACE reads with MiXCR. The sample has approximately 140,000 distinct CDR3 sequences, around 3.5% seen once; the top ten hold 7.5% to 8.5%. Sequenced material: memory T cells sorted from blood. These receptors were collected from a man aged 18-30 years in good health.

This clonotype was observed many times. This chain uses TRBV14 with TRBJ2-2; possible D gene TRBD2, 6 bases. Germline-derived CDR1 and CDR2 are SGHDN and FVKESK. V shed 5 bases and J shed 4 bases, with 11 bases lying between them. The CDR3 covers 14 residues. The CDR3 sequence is CASSSPGGTGELFF. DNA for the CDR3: TGTGCCAGCAGCTCTCCCGGGGGCACCGGGGAGCTGTTTTTT.

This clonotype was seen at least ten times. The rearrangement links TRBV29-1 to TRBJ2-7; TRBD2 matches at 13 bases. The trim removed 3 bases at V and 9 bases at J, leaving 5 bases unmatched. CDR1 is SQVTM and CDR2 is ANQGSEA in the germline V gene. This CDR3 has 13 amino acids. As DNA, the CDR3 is TGCAGCGTTGAGTTGACTAGCGGGAGGCGGCAGTACGTC. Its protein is CSVELTSGRRQYV.

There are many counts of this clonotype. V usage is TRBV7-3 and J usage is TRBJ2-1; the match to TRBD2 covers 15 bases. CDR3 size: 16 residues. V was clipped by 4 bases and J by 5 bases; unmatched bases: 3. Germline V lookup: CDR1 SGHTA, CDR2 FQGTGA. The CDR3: CASSSGTSGRNNEQFF. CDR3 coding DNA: TGTGCCAGCAGCTCAGGGACTAGCGGGAGGAACAATGAGCAGTTCTTC.

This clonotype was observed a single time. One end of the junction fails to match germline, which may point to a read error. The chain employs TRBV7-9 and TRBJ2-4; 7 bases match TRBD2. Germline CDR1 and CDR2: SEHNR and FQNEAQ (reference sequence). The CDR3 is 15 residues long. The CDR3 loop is CASSLERLAENIHYF. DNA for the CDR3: TGTGCCAGCAGCTTAGAACGTCTAGCGGAAAACATTCACTACTTC.

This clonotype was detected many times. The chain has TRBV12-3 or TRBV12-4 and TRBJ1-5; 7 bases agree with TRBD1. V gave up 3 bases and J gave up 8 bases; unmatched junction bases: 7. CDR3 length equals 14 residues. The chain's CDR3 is CASSLQGGSEPQHF. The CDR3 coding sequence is TGTGCCAGCAGTTTGCAAGGGGGCTCGGAGCCCCAGCATTTT.

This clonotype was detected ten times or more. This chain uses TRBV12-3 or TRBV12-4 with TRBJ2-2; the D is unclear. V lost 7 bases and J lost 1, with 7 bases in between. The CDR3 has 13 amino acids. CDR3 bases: TGTGCCAGCAACCACAGGAACACCGGGGAGCTGTTTTTT. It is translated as CASNHRNTGELFF.

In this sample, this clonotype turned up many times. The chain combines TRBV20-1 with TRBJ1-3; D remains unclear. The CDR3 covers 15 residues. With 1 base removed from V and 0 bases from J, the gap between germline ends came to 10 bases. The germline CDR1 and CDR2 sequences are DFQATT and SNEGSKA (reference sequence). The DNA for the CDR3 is TGCAGTGCTAGAGGTGGCAGGAACTCTGGAAACACCATATATTTT. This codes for CSARGGRNSGNTIYF.

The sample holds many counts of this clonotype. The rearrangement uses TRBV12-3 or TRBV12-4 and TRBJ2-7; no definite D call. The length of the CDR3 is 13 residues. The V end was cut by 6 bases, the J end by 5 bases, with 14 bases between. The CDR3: CASRTSRANEQYF. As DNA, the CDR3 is TGTGCCAGCAGGACAAGTAGGGCCAACGAGCAGTACTTC.

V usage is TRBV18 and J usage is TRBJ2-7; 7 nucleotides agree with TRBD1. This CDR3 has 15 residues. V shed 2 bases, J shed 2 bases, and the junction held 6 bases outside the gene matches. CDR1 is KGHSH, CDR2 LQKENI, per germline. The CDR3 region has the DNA TGTGCCAGCTCACCAGTAACAGGGACAGCCTACGAGCAGTACTTC. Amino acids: CASSPVTGTAYEQYF.

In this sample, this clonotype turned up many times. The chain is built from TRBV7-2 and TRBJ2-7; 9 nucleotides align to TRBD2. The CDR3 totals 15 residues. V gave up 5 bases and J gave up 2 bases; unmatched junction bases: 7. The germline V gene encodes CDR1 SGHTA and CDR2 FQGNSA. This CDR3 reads CASSETSGGAYEQYF. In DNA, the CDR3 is TGTGCCAGCAGCGAGACTAGCGGTGGGGCCTACGAGCAGTACTTC.

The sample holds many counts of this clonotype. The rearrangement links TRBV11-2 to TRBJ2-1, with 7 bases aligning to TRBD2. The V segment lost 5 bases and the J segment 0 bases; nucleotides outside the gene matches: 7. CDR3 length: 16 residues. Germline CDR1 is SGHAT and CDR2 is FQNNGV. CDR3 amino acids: CASSPIGGSSYNEQFF. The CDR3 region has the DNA TGTGCCAGCAGCCCGATCGGCGGGAGCTCCTACAATGAGCAGTTCTTC.

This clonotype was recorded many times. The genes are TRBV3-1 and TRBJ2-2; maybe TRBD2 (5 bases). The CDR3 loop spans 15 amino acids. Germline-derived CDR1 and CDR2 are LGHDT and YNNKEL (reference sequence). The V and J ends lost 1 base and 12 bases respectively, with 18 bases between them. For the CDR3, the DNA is TGTGCCAGCAGCCAAGCGGACTCTCCAACCATTAAGCTGTTTTTT. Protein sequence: CASSQADSPTIKLFF. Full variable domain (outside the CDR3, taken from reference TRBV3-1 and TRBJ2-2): DTAVSQTPKYLVTQMGNDKSIKCEQNLGHDTMYWYKQDSKKFLKIMFSYNNKELIINETVPNRFSPKSPDKAHLNLHINSLELGDSAVYFCASSQADSPTIKLFFGEGSRLTVL.

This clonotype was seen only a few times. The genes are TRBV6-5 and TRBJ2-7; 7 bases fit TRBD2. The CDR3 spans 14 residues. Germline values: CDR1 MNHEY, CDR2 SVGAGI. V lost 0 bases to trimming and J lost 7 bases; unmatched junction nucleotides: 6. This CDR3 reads CASSYSGGSGEQYV. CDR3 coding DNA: TGTGCCAGCAGTTACTCGGGAGGGAGCGGGGAGCAGTACGTC.

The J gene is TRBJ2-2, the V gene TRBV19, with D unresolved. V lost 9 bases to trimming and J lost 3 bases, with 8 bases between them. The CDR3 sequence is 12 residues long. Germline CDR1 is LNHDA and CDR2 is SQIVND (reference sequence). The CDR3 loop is CASKGYTGELFF. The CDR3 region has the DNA TGTGCCAGCAAGGGATACACCGGGGAGCTGTTTTTT.

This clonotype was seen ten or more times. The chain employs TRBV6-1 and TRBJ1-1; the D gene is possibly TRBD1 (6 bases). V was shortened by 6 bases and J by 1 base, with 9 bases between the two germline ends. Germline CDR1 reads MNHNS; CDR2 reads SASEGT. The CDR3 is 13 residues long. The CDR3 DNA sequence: TGTGCCAGCAGAGTGGGACAGAACACTGAAGCTTTCTTT. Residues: CASRVGQNTEAFF.

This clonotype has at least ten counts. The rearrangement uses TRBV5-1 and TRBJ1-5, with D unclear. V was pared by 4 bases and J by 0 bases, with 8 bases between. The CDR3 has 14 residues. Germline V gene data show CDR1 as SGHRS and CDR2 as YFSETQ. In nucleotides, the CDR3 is TGCGCCAGCAGCCTCGATAGTAGCAATCAGCCCCAGCATTTT. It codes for CASSLDSSNQPQHF.

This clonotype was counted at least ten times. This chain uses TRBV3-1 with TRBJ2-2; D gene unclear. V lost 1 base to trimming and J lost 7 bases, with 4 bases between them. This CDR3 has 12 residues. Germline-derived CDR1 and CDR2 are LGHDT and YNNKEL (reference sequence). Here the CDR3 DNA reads TGTGCCAGCAGCCAAGGAGGCGGGGAGCTGTTTTTT. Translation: CASSQGGGELFF.

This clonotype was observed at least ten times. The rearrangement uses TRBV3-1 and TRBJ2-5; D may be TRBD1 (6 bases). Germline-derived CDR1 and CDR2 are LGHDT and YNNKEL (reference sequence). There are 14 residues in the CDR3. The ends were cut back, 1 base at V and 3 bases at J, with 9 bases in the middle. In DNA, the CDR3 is TGTGCCAGCAGCCAAGGGACAGTAAAAGAGACCCAGTACTTC. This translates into CASSQGTVKETQYF.

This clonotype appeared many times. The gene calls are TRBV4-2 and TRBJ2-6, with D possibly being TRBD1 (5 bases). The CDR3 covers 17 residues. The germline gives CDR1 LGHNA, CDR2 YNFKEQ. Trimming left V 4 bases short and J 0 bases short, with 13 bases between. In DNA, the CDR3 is TGTGCCAGCAGCCCACAGACGGACAACTCTGGGGCCAACGTCCTGACTTTC. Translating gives CASSPQTDNSGANVLTF.

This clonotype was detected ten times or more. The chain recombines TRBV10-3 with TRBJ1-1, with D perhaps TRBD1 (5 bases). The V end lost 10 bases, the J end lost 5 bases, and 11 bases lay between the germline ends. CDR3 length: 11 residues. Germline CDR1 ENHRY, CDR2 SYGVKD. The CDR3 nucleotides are TGTGCCACCGCCGACAGAACTGAAGCTTTCTTT. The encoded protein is CATADRTEAFF.

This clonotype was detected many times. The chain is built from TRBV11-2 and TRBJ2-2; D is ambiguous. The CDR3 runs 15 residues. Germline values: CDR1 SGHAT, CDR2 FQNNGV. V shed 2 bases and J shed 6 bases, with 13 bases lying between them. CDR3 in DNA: TGTGCCAGCAGCTTATTGGCTAGTGACGCCGGGGAGCTGTTTTTT. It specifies CASSLLASDAGELFF. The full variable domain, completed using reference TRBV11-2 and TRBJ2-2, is EAGVAQSPRYKIIEKRQSVAFWCNPISGHATLYWYQQILGQGPKLLIQFQNNGVVDDSQLPKDRFSAERLKGVDSTLKIQPAKLEDSAVYLCASSLLASDAGELFFGEGSRLTVL.

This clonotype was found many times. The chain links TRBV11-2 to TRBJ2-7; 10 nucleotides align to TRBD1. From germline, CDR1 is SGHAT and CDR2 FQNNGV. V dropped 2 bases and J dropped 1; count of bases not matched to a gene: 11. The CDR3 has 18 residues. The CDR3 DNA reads TGTGCCAGCAGCTTATCAATCAACTCGGGACAGGGGTCCTACGAGCAGTACTTC. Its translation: CASSLSINSGQGSYEQYF. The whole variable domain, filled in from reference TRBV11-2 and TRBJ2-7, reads EAGVAQSPRYKIIEKRQSVAFWCNPISGHATLYWYQQILGQGPKLLIQFQNNGVVDDSQLPKDRFSAERLKGVDSTLKIQPAKLEDSAVYLCASSLSINSGQGSYEQYFGPGTRLTVT.

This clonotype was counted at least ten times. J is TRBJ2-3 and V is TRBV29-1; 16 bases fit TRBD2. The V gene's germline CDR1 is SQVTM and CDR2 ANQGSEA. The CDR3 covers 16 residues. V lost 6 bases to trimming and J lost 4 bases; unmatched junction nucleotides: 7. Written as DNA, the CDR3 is TGCAGCGTGAAGGGACTAGCGGGAGGGAGGGCAGATACGCAGTATTTT. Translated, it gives CSVKGLAGGRADTQYF.

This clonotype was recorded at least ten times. The CDR3: CASSEYGIEAFF. CDR3 DNA sequence: TGTGCCAGCAGTGAATATGGGATTGAAGCTTTCTTT. This chain connects TRBV25-1 to TRBJ1-1; D not resolved. Germline CDR1 and CDR2: MGHDK and SYGVNS. This CDR3 is built from 12 residues. Trimming shortened V by 0 bases and J by 7 bases, and 6 bases separated the two germline ends.